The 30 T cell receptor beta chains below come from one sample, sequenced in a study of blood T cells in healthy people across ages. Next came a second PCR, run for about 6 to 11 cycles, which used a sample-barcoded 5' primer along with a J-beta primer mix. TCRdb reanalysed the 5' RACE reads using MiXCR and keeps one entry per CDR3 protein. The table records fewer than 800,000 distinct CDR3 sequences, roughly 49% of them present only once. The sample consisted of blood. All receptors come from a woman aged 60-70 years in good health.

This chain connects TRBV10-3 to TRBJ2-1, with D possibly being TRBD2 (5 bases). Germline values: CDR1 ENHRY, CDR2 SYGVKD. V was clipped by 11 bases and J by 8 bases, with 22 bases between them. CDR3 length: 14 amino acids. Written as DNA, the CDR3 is TGTGCCGTCGCCCCCGGGCGTGACGGGGATGAGCAGTTCTTC. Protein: CAVAPGRDGDEQFF.

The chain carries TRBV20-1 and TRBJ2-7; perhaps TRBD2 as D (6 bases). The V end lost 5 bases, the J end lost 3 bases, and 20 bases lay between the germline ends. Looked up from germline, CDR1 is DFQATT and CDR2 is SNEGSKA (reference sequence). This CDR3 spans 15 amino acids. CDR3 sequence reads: CSAVQAREFFYEQYF. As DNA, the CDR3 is TGCAGTGCTGTCCAGGCCCGGGAGTTCTTCTACGAGCAGTACTTC.

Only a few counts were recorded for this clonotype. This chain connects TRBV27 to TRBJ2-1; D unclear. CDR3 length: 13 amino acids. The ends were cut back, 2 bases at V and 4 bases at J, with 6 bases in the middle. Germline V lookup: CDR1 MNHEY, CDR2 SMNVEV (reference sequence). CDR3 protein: CASSLIPYNEQFF. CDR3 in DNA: TGTGCCAGCAGTTTAATCCCGTACAATGAGCAGTTCTTC.

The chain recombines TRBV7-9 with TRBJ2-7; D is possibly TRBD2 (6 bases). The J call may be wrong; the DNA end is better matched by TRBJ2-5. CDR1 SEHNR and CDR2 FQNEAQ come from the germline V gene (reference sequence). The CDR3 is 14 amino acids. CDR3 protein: CASSLGLPGETQYF. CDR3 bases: TGTGCCAGCAGCCTTGGACTACCTGGGGAGACCCAGTACTTC.

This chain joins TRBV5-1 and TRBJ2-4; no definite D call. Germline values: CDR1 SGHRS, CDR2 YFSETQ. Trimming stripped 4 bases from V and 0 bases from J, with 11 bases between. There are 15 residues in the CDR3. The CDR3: CASSVPRLAKNIQYF. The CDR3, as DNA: TGCGCCAGCAGCGTCCCGCGGCTAGCCAAAAACATTCAGTACTTC.

The DNA of the CDR3 is TGTGCCAGCAGCTTACTCGCAGGATTTAATTCACCCCTCCACTTT. Amino acids: CASSLLAGFNSPLHF. The genes are TRBV7-3 and TRBJ1-6; no reliable D call. CDR3 size: 15 residues. The germline gives CDR1 SGHTA, CDR2 FQGTGA. Trimming removed 2 bases at V and 6 bases at J, with 11 bases between.

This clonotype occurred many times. CDR3 protein: CASSDPQVYIDEQYF. Here the CDR3 DNA reads TGTGCCAGCAGTGACCCCCAGGTATATATCGACGAGCAGTACTTC. The chain recombines TRBV6-2 or TRBV6-3 with TRBJ2-7; D not resolved. The CDR3 runs to 15 residues. V was cut by 5 bases and J by 5 bases, with 19 bases left in between. Germline V gene lookup returns CDR1 MNHEY and CDR2 SVGEGT.

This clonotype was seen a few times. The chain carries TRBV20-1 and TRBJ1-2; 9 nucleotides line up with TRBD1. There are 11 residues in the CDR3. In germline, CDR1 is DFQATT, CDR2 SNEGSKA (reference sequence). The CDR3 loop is CRSTDRGGYTF. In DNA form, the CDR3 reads TGCAGATCTACGGACAGGGGTGGCTACACCTTC.

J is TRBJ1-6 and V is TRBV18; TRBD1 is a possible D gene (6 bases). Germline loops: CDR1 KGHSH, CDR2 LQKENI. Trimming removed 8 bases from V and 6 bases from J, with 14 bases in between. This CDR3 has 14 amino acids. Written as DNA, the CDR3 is TGTGCCAGCCAATCCCGACAGGCTAATTCACCCCTCCACTTT. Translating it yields CASQSRQANSPLHF.

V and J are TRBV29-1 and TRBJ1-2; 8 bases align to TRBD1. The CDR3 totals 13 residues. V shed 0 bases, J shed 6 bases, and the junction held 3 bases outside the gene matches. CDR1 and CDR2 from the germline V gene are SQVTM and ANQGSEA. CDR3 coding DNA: TGCAGCGTTGAAGATCAGGGGGCGCATGGCTACACCTTC. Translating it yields CSVEDQGAHGYTF. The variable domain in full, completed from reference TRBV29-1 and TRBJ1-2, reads SAVISQKPSRDICQRGTSLTIQCQVDSQVTMMFWYRQQPGQSLTLIATANQGSEATYESGFVIDKFPISRPNLTFSTLTVSNMSPEDSSIYLCSVEDQGAHGYTFGSGTRLTVV.

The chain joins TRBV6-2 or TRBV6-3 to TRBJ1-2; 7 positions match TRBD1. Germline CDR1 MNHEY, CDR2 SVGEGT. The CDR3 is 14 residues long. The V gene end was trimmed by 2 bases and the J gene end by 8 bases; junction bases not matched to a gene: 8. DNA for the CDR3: TGTGCCAGCAGTTACAGCTTGACAGGGCGCGGCTACACCTTC. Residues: CASSYSLTGRGYTF.

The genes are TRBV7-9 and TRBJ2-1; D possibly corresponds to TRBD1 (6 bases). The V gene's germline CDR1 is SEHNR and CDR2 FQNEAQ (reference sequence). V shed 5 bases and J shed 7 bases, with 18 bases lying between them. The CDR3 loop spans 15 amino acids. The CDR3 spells CASSPSDSWANEQFF. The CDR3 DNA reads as TGTGCCAGCAGCCCCTCGGACAGTTGGGCTAATGAGCAGTTCTTC.

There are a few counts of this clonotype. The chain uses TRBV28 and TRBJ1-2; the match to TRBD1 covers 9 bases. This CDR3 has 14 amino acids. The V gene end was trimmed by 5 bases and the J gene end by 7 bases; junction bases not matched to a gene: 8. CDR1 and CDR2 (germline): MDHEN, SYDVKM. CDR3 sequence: CASSLTGQGPGYTF. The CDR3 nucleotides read TGTGCCAGCAGTCTAACGGGACAGGGTCCTGGCTACACCTTC.

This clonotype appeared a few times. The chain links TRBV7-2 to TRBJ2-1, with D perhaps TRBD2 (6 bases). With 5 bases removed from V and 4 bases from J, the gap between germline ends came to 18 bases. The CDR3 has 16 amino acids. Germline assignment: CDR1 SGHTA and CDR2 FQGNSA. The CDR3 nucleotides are TGTGCCAGCAGCATCTTCCGGGACTTGCTATACAATGAGCAGTTCTTC. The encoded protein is CASSIFRDLLYNEQFF.

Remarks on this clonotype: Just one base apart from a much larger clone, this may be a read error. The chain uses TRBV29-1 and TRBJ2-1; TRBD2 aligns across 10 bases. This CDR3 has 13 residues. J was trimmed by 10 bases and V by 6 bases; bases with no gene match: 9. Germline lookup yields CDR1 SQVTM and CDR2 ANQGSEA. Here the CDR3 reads CSVGTSEAYEQFF. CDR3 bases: TGCAGCGTGGGGACTAGCGAAGCCTACGAGCAGTTCTTC.

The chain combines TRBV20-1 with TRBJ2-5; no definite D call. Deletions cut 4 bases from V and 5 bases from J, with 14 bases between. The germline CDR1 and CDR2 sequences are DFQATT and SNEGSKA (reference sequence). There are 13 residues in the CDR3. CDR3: CSAKSKVVETQYF. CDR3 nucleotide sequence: TGCAGTGCTAAGAGCAAGGTAGTCGAGACCCAGTACTTC.

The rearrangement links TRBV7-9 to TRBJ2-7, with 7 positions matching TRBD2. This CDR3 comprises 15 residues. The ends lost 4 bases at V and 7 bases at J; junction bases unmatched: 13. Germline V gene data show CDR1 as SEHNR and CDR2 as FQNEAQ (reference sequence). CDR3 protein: CASSSRLREKNEQYF. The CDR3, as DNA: TGTGCCAGCAGCTCCCGATTGCGGGAGAAAAATGAGCAGTACTTC.

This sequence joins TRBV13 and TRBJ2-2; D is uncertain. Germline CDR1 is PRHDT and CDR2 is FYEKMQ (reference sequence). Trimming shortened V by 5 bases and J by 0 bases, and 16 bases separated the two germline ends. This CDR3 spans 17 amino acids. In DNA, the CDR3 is TGTGCCAGCAGCACCTCCTGGACCACCTCGAACACCGGGGAGCTGTTTTTT. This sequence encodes CASSTSWTTSNTGELFF.

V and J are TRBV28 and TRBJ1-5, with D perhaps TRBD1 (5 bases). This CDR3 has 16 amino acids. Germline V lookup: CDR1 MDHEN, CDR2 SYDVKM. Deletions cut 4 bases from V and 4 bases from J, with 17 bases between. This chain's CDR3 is CASSWAGQGENQPQHF. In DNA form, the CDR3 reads TGTGCCAGCAGTTGGGCGGGCCAGGGCGAAAATCAGCCCCAGCATTTT.

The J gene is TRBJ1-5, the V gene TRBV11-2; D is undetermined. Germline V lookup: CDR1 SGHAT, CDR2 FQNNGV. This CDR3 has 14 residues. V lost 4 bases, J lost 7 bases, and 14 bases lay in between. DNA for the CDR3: TGTGCCAGCAGCTCCCCCCGCCTGCGGCAGCCCCAGCATTTT. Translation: CASSSPRLRQPQHF.

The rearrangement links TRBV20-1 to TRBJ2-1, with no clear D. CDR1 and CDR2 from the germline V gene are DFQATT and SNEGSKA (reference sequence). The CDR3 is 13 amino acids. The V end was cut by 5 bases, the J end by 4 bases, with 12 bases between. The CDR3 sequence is CSALPSKYNEQFF. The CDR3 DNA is TGCAGTGCTCTCCCTTCCAAATACAATGAGCAGTTCTTC.

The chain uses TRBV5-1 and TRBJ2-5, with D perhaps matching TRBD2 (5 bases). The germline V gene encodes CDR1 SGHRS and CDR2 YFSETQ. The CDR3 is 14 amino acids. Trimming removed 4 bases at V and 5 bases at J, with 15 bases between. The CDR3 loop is CASSPGSDVETQYF. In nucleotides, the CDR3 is TGCGCCAGCAGCCCGGGGTCGGATGTGGAGACCCAGTACTTC. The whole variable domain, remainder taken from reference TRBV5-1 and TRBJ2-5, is KAGVTQTPRYLIKTRGQQVTLSCSPISGHRSVSWYQQTPGQGLQFLFEYFSETQRNKGNFPGRFSGRQFSNSRSEMNVSTLELGDSALYLCASSPGSDVETQYFGPGTRLLVL.

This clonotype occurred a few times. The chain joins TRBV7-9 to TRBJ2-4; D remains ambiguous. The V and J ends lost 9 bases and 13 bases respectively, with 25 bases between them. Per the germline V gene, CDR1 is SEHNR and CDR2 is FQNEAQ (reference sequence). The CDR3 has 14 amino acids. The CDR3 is CASRRTSGNREQYF. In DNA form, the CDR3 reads TGTGCCAGTAGGCGGACCTCAGGCAACAGAGAGCAGTACTTC.

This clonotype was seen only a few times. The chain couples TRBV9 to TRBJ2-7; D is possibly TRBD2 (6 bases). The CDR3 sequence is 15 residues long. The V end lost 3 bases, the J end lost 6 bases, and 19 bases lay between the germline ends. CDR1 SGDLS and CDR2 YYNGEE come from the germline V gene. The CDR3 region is CASSARWDSRGEQYF. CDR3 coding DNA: TGTGCCAGCAGCGCCCGCTGGGACTCCCGAGGCGAGCAGTACTTC.

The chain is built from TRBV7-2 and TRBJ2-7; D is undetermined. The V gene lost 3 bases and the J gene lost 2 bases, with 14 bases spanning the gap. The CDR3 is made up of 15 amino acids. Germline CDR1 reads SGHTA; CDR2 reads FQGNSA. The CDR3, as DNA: TGTGCCAGCAGCTTCAGTGGGCTGCTCCCCTACGAGCAGTACTTC. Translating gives CASSFSGLLPYEQYF.

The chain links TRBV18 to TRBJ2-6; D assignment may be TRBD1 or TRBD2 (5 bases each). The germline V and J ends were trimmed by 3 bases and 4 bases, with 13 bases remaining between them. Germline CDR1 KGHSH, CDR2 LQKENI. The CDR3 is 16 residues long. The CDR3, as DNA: TGTGCCAGCTCACCGGGTTTCGGGGCAGGGGCCAACGTCCTGACTTTC. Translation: CASSPGFGAGANVLTF.

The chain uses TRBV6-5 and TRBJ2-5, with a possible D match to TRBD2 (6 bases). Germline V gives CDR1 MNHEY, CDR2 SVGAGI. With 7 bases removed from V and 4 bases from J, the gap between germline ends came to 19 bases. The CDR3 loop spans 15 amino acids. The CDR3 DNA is TGTGCCAGCACCAACCCCGCGGGAACTGGAGAGACCCAGTACTTC. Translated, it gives CASTNPAGTGETQYF.

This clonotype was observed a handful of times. The CDR3 loop reads CASSLGRFSYEQYF. DNA for the CDR3: TGTGCCAGCAGCCTCGGGAGGTTCTCCTACGAGCAGTACTTC. The J gene is TRBJ2-7, the V gene TRBV7-6, with TRBD2 matching 7 bases. V trimming: 5 bases; J trimming: 0 bases; junction bases outside the gene matches: 4. Germline CDR1 SGHVS, CDR2 FNYEAQ. The CDR3 consists of 14 residues.

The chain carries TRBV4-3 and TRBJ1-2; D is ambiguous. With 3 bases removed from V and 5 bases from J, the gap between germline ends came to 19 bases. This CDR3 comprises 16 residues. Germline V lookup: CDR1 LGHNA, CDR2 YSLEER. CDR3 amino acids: CASSQALGSGGYGYTF. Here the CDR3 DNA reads TGCGCCAGCAGCCAGGCCCTTGGAAGCGGAGGGTATGGCTACACCTTC.

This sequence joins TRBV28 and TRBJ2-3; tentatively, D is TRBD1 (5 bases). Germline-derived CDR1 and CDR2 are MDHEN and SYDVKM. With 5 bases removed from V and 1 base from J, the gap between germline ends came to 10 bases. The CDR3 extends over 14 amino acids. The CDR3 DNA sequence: TGTGCCAGCAGTAGGGAAGGGGGCACAGATACGCAGTATTTT. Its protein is CASSREGGTDTQYF.